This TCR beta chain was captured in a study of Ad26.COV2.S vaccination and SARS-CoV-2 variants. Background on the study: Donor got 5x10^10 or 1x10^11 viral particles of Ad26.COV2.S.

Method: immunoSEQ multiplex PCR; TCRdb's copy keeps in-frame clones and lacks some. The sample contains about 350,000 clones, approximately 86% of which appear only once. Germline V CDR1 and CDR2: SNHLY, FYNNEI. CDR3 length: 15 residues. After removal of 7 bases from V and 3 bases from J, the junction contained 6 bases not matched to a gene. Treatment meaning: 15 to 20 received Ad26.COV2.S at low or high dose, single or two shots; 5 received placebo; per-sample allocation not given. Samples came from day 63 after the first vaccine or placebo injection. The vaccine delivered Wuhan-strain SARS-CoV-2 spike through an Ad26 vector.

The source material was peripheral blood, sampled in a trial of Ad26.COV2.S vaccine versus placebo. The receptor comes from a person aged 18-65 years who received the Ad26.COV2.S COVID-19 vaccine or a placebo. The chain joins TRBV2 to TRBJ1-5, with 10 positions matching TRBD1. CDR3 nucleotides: TGTGCCAGCATGCACGGACAGGGGGTCAATCAGCCCCAGCATTTT. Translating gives CASMHGQGVNQPQHF.